The 10 T cell receptor beta chains below were found in one sample sequenced in a study of blood T cell repertoires in COVID-19. Profiling relied on immunoSEQ multiplex PCR, and the TCRdb table lists in-frame clones only, not all of them. Here the sample spans over 300,000 clones, roughly 85% being singletons. Sequencing was done on a sample of peripheral blood. Receptors were obtained from a human donor in a cohort sampled during active COVID-19.

The chain uses TRBV12-5 and TRBJ1-2; 10 bases fit TRBD1. Per the germline V gene, CDR1 is LGHNT and CDR2 is FRNRAP. V trimming: 4 bases; J trimming: 4 bases; junction bases outside the gene matches: 15. The CDR3 extends over 18 amino acids. The DNA for the CDR3 is TGTGCTAGTGGTTGGGAGCCGGGACAGGGGATGGGTGGCTATGGCTACACCTTC. Residues: CASGWEPGQGMGGYGYTF.

The rearrangement uses TRBV6-5 and TRBJ2-7; 8 nucleotides agree with TRBD2. V trimming: 9 bases; J trimming: 2 bases; junction bases outside the gene matches: 6. Germline V gene data show CDR1 as MNHEY and CDR2 as SVGAGI. This CDR3 spans 13 amino acids. CDR3 sequence reads: CASRGGTAYEQYF. The CDR3 nucleotides are TGTGCCAGTCGCGGGGGGACGGCCTACGAGCAGTACTTC.

The CDR3, as DNA: TGCGCCAGCAGCTTGTCCGGGGAAAGGATTGCCCTCCACTTT. The encoded protein is CASSLSGERIALHF. The chain combines TRBV5-1 with TRBJ1-6, with D unresolved. This CDR3 is 14 amino acids long. Germline V gene data show CDR1 as SGHRS and CDR2 as YFSETQ. Trimming stripped 1 base from V and 14 bases from J, with 16 bases between.

J is TRBJ2-1 and V is TRBV5-6; 11 nucleotides agree with TRBD2. The germline gives CDR1 SGHDT, CDR2 YYEEEE. V gave up 6 bases and J gave up 4 bases; unmatched junction bases: 6. This CDR3 has 15 amino acids. This chain's CDR3 is CASILSGGDYNEQFF. In DNA form, the CDR3 reads TGTGCCAGCATCCTTAGCGGGGGGGATTACAATGAGCAGTTCTTC.

The chain employs TRBV15 and TRBJ2-7; D unresolved. The CDR3 has 12 amino acids. Trimming stripped 0 bases from V and 7 bases from J, with 7 bases between. The germline V gene encodes CDR1 LNHNV and CDR2 YYDKDF (reference sequence). The DNA for the CDR3 is TGTGCCACCAGCAGAGATTCGGGTGAGCAGTACTTC. Translation gives CATSRDSGEQYF.

This sequence joins TRBV5-4 and TRBJ2-7; TRBD1 matches 9 bases. V lost 3 bases to trimming and J lost 7 bases; unmatched junction nucleotides: 14. This CDR3 comprises 16 residues. Per germline, CDR1 SGHNT and CDR2 YYREEE (reference sequence). CDR3: CASSSAPGQGWGEQYF. CDR3 nucleotide sequence: TGTGCCAGCAGCTCTGCCCCGGGACAGGGCTGGGGGGAGCAGTACTTC.

The V gene is TRBV6-4, the J gene TRBJ1-2; D might be TRBD1 (6 bases). The CDR3 spans 13 residues. The germline V gene has CDR1 MRHNA and CDR2 SNTAGT. With 2 bases removed from V and 6 bases from J, the gap between germline ends came to 10 bases. CDR3 sequence: CASSDGAGDGYTF. CDR3 DNA: TGTGCCAGCAGTGACGGGGCAGGGGATGGCTACACCTTC.

The rearrangement joins TRBV10-3 to TRBJ2-1, with TRBD1 identical over 7 bases. The trim removed 6 bases at V and 8 bases at J, leaving 7 bases unmatched. CDR3 size: 13 residues. The germline V gene has CDR1 ENHRY and CDR2 SYGVKD. CDR3 amino acids: CAIRHTGVYEQFF. The CDR3 DNA reads as TGTGCCATCAGGCACACAGGGGTGTATGAGCAGTTCTTC.

The chain joins TRBV2 to TRBJ1-4; 10 positions agree with TRBD1. The trim removed 8 bases at V and 6 bases at J, leaving 15 bases unmatched. From germline, CDR1 is SNHLY and CDR2 FYNNEI. CDR3 length equals 17 residues. The CDR3 sequence is CASEFGTGVGDDEKLFF. The CDR3 bases are TGTGCCAGCGAGTTTGGGACAGGGGTAGGGGACGATGAAAAACTGTTTTTT. Supplemented by reference TRBV2 and TRBJ1-4, the full variable domain reads EPEVTQTPSHQVTQMGQEVILRCVPISNHLYFYWYRQILGQKVEFLVSFYNNEISEKSEIFDDQFSVERPDGSNFTLKIRSTKLEDSAMYFCASEFGTGVGDDEKLFFGSGTQLSVL.

This clone was observed once. The rearrangement joins TRBV20-1 to TRBJ2-7; D call uncertain. V was clipped by 7 bases and J by 6 bases, with 13 bases between them. Germline lookup yields CDR1 DFQATT and CDR2 SNEGSKA (reference sequence). CDR3 length: 11 residues. The CDR3 DNA sequence: TGCAGTGTTGCACAGTCACGCGAGCAGTACTTC. Encoded protein: CSVAQSREQYF.